This T cell receptor beta chain was profiled in a study of type 1 regulatory T cells (dated by TCRdb to the early 2020s). Turning to the overall study: The study characterized an in vitro protocol that generated a Tr1-enriched, alloantigen-specific CD4 T cell product named T-allo10. T-allo10 was under clinical evaluation in patients with hematological malignancies receiving allogeneic hematopoietic stem cell transplantation.

CDR1 and CDR2 (MNHEY, SVGAGI) derive from the germline V gene. V trim: 4 bases; J trim: 3 bases; unmatched bases: 8. The CDR3 measures 16 amino acids from cysteine to phenylalanine. Just the 48-base CDR3 DNA is kept, in frame starting at base 1. To note about this clonotype: It has no known antigen specificity. Per-base qualities were not stored, and no clone one base away is much larger.

The study at large found these results: Compared with non-Tr1 cells, Tr1 cells had a narrower TCR repertoire, and the study took this difference to reflect clonal expansion driven by alloantigen.

Sequencing used an Illumina MiSeq. TCRdb reran the public reads through fastp at Q25 and MiXCR, keeping productive beta chains. Every entry covers one CDR3 protein and lists the most common genes and DNA from its rows. For this sample there are about 62,000 distinct CDR3 sequences; 62% appear just once. 1.5% to 2% of the sample lies in the top ten. Material: cultured non-Tr1 T cells, either the whole culture or a sorted T cell fraction (not recorded which). This sample's cell subset or site label indicates: non-Tr1 population from the T-allo10 product. The sequence is built from TRBV6-5 and TRBJ2-1; TRBD1 fits 8 bases in the junction. The TCR was taken from a human donor in good health. For the CDR3, the sequence is CASSSPPGQVYNEQFF. The base sequence is TGTGCCAGCAGTTCCCCACCGGGACAGGTCTACAATGAGCAGTTCTTC.